The clone carrying this T cell receptor beta chain was picked up a small number of times. The ends were cut back, 1 base at V and 3 bases at J, with 15 bases in the middle. The CDR3 contains 17 residues. Germline V gene sequence: CDR1 LGHDT, CDR2 YNNKEL (reference sequence). TCRdb reprocessed the PCR reads with MiXCR, giving one entry per CDR3 protein. The sample has about 510,000 distinct CDR3 sequences, around 23% seen once; the top ten hold around 0.78%. A CD8+CD4-CCR7+CD45RA+ phenotype served as the sorting definition for naive CD8 T cells. The data were obtained in a study of molecular identifiers for immune sequencing clone quantification.

This TCR came from a human donor in good health. Some libraries in this study had Jurkat cell RNA spiked in. V and J are TRBV3-1 and TRBJ2-2, with D possibly matching TRBD2 (5 bases). Source material: naive CD8+ T cells from blood, with Jurkat cell RNA spiked in. The subset: FACS-sorted CD8+CD4-CCR7+CD45RA+ naive T cells. The CDR3 here is CASSQVFSGAYTGELFF. The CDR3, as DNA: TGTGCCAGCAGCCAAGTTTTCAGCGGAGCTTACACCGGGGAGCTGTTTTTT.